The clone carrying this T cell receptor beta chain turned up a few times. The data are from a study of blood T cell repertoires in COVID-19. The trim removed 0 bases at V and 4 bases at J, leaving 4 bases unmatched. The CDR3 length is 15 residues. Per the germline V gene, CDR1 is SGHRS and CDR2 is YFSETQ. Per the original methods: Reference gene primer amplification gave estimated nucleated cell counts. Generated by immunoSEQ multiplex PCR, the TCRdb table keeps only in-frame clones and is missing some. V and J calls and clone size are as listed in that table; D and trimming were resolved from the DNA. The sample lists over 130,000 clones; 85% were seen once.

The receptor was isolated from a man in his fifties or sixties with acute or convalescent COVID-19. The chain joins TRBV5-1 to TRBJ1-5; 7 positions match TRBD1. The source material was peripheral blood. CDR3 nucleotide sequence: TGCGCCAGCAGCTTGGGGGACAGCTGGAATCAGCCCCAGCATTTT. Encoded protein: CASSLGDSWNQPQHF.